A single sample is the source of the 8 T cell receptor beta chains below, sequenced in a study of radiotherapy plus CTLA-4 blockade in lung cancer. The method was immunoSEQ multiplex PCR; TCRdb's version includes in-frame clones alone and lacks a portion of them. The sample includes roughly 78,000 clones, around four fifths seen only once; the top ten take under 9%. The sample consisted of peripheral blood, taken from a patient treated with radiotherapy plus ipilimumab. These receptors came from a human donor with non-small cell lung cancer who had a complete response to radiotherapy plus ipilimumab.

This chain uses TRBV5-4 with TRBJ1-1; 7 positions match TRBD1. The CDR3 is 15 amino acids. Germline assignment: CDR1 SGHNT and CDR2 YYREEE (reference sequence). Trimming removed 0 bases from V and 3 bases from J; junction bases left unmatched: 5. CDR3 in DNA: TGTGCCAGCAGCTTGGACAGGGGACCATACACTGAAGCTTTCTTT. This sequence encodes CASSLDRGPYTEAFF.

This clone occurred once. V gene TRBV2 combines with J gene TRBJ1-1; D is unresolved. CDR3 size: 15 residues. Trimming cost V 4 bases and J 1 base, with 13 bases left between them. The germline V gene has CDR1 SNHLY and CDR2 FYNNEI. The CDR3 protein is CASSVSGRRNTEAFF. In nucleotides, the CDR3 is TGTGCCAGCAGTGTAAGCGGACGGCGGAACACTGAAGCTTTCTTT.

The chain recombines TRBV7-9 with TRBJ2-1, with TRBD2 matching 7 bases. The CDR3 totals 16 residues. J gave up 9 bases and V 3 bases, and 14 bases lay outside the gene matches. From germline, CDR1 is SEHNR and CDR2 FQNEAQ (reference sequence). The CDR3 DNA is TGTGCCAGCAGCTTCCGGGGGACTACATTAGGGGCTGAGCAGTTCTTC. Protein sequence: CASSFRGTTLGAEQFF. Full variable domain (remainder filled in from reference TRBV7-9 and TRBJ2-1): DTGVSQNPRHKITKRGQNVTFRCDPISEHNRLYWYRQTLGQGPEFLTYFQNEAQLEKSRLLSDRFSAERPKGSFSTLEIQRTEQGDSAMYLCASSFRGTTLGAEQFFGPGTRLTVL.

The CDR3 DNA reads TGTGCCAGCAGTCGCGGACAGGAGGGCTACACCTTC. Its translation: CASSRGQEGYTF. The rearrangement links TRBV6-5 to TRBJ1-2; 7 bases agree with TRBD1. CDR1 is MNHEY, CDR2 SVGAGI, per germline. V trimming: 5 bases; J trimming: 8 bases; junction bases outside the gene matches: 5. The CDR3 extends over 12 amino acids.

The chain couples TRBV13 to TRBJ2-7; 7 bases fit TRBD1. This CDR3 is built from 14 residues. With 5 bases clipped from V and 3 bases from J, the junction kept 7 bases outside the gene matches. Per the germline V gene, CDR1 is PRHDT and CDR2 is FYEKMQ (reference sequence). DNA for the CDR3: TGTGCCAGCAGCCCAAACGACAGGGTCTACGAGCAGTACGTC. As protein: CASSPNDRVYEQYV.

V gene TRBV5-4 combines with J gene TRBJ1-4; TRBD1 matches 9 bases. V was pared by 3 bases and J by 6 bases, with 6 bases of the junction left unmatched. The CDR3 loop spans 15 amino acids. Germline V lookup: CDR1 SGHNT, CDR2 YYREEE (reference sequence). The CDR3 is CASSYRQGGDEKLFF. CDR3 sequence (DNA): TGTGCCAGCAGCTACCGACAGGGGGGGGATGAAAAACTGTTTTTT.

This chain joins TRBV5-1 and TRBJ1-2; D uncertain. Trimming shortened V by 7 bases and J by 5 bases, and 15 bases separated the two germline ends. Germline loops: CDR1 SGHRS, CDR2 YFSETQ. The length of the CDR3 is 13 residues. DNA of the CDR3: TGCGCCAGCGCCTGGGCTGCCGAATATGGCTACACCTTC. Amino acids: CASAWAAEYGYTF.

The CDR3 DNA reads as TGTGCCAGCAGCGCGAGGGAGACCCAGTACTTC. Its translation: CASSARETQYF. The rearrangement joins TRBV9 to TRBJ2-5; no clear D. The germline V and J ends were trimmed by 3 bases and 5 bases, with 5 bases remaining between them. The CDR3 loop spans 11 amino acids. CDR1 is SGDLS, CDR2 YYNGEE, per germline.